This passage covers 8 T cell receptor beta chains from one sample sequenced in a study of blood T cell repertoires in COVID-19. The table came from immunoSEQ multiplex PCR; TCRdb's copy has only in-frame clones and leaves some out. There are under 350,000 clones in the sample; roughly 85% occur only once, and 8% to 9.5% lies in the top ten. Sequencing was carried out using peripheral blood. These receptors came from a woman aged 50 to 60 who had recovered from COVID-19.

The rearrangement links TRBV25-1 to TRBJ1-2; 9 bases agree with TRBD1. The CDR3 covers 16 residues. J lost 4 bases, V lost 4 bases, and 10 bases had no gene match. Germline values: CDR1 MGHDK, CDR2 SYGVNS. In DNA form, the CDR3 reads TGTGCCAGCAGTGGAACAGGGGGCGCGGGTGGCTATGGCTACACCTTC. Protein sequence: CASSGTGGAGGYGYTF.

CDR3 residues: CASSLGLAETQYF. CDR3 nucleotides: TGCGCCAGCAGCCTAGGACTAGCGGAGACCCAGTACTTC. The chain combines TRBV4-1 with TRBJ2-5; 9 nucleotides agree with TRBD2. Germline lookup yields CDR1 MGHRA and CDR2 YSYEKL. The V and J ends lost 4 bases and 5 bases, in that order; junction bases with no gene match: 2. CDR3 length: 13 amino acids.

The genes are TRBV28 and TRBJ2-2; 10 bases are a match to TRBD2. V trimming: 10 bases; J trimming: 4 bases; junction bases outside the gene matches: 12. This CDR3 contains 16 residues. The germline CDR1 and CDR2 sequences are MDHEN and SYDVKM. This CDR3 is CATSRLAGEITGELFF. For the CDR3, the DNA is TGTGCCACCTCACGGCTAGCGGGAGAAATCACCGGGGAGCTGTTTTTT.

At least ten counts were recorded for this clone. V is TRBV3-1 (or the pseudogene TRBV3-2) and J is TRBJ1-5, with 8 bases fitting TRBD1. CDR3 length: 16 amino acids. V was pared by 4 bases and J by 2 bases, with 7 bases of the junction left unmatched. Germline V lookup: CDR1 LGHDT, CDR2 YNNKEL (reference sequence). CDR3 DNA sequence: TGTGCCAGCAGCCTAACGCTGGACAGGGGCAATCAGCCCCAGCATTTT. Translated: CASSLTLDRGNQPQHF.

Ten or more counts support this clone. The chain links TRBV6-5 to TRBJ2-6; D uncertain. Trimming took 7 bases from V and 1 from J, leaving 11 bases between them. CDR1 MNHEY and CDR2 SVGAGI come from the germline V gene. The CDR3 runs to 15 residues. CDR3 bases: TGTGCCAGCACCGAAACAGAGTCTGGGGCCAACGTCCTGACTTTC. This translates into CASTETESGANVLTF.

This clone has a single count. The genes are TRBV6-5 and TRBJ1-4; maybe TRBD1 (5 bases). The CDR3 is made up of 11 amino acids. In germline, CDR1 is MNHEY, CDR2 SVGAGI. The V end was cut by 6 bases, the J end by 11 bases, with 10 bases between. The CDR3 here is CASSWEGKLFF. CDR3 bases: TGTGCCAGCAGCTGGGAGGGGAAACTGTTTTTT.

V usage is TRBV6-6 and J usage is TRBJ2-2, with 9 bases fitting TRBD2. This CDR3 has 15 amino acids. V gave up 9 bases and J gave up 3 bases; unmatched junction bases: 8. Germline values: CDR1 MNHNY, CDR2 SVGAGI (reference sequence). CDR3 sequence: CASSPGLAYTGELFF. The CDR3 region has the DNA TGTGCCAGTTCGCCGGGACTAGCTTACACCGGGGAGCTGTTTTTT.

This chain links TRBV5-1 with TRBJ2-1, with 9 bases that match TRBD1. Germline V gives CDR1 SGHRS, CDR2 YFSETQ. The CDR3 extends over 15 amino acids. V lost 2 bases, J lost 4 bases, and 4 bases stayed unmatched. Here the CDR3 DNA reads TGCGCCAGCAGCTTAACAGGGGGCGCGTACAATGAGCAGTTCTTC. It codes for CASSLTGGAYNEQFF.